These 2 T cell receptor beta chains were sequenced from one sample in a study of beta chain features in type 1 diabetes. The study's findings and limits: For Type 1 diabetes patients, all four CD4+ subsets carried TCRB CDR3s that were moderately but significantly shorter.

The sequenced template was cDNA made from the entire isolated RNA. Some clones are missing from TCRdb's copy, which holds only in-frame ones; the method was immunoSEQ multiplex PCR. The sample carries 300,000 to 400,000 clones, approximately 10% recorded once. The antigens for these receptors are not known. The sequencing sample was made of central memory CD4+ T cells from blood. The source of these receptors is a young man with type 1 diabetes.

The rearrangement joins TRBV27 to TRBJ2-6; D gene uncertain. V lost 3 bases, J lost 0 bases, and 6 bases lay in between. From germline, CDR1 is MNHEY and CDR2 SMNVEV (reference sequence). The CDR3 contains 15 residues. CDR3 sequence (DNA): TGTGCCAGCAGTTTCAGCTCCTCTGGGGCCAACGTCCTGACTTTC. Protein: CASSFSSSGANVLTF.

The chain is built from TRBV5-1 and TRBJ1-2, with 7 bases fitting TRBD1. Germline trimming cut 1 base from V and 8 bases from J; bases unmatched to any gene: 2. This CDR3 is 12 amino acids long. CDR1 SGHRS and CDR2 YFSETQ come from the germline V gene. This CDR3 is CASSLTGEGYTF. The CDR3 region has the DNA TGCGCCAGCAGCTTGACAGGGGAAGGCTACACCTTC. Using reference TRBV5-1 and TRBJ1-2 for the parts outside the CDR3, the full variable domain is KAGVTQTPRYLIKTRGQQVTLSCSPISGHRSVSWYQQTPGQGLQFLFEYFSETQRNKGNFPGRFSGRQFSNSRSEMNVSTLELGDSALYLCASSLTGEGYTFGSGTRLTVV.